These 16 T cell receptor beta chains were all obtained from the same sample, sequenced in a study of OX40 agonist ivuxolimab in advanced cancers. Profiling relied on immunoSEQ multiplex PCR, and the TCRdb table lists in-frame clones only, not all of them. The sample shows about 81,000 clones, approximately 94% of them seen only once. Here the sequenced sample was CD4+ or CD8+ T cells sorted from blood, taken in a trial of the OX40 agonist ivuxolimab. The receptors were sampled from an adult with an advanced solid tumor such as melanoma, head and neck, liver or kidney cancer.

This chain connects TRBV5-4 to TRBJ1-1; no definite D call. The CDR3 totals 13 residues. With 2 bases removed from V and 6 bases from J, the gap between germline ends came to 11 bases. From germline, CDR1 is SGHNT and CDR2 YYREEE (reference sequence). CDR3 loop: CASSFRTGPEAFF. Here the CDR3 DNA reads TGTGCCAGCAGCTTCCGGACTGGGCCTGAAGCTTTCTTT.

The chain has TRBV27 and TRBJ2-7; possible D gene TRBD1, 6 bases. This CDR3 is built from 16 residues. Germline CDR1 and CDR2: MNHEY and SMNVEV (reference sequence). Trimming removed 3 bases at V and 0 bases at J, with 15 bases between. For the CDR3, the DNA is TGTGCCAGCAGTTTTGGGACACCTAGGAGCTCCTACGAGCAGTACTTC. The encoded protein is CASSFGTPRSSYEQYF.

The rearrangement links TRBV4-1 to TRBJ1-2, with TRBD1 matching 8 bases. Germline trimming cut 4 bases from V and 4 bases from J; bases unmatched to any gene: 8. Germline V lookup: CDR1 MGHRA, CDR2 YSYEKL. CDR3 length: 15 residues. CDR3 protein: CASSPSGGAGYGYTF. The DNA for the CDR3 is TGCGCCAGCAGCCCCTCAGGGGGCGCGGGCTATGGCTACACCTTC.

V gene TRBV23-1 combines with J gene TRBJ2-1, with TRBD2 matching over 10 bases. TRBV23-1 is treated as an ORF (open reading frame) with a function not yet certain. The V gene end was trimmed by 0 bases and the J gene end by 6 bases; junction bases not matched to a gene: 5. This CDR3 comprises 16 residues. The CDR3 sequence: CASSQSLAGDCNEQFF. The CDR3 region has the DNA TGCGCCAGCAGTCAATCGCTAGCGGGGGACTGCAATGAGCAGTTCTTC.

CDR3 sequence (DNA): TGTGCCAGCAGTTTAGATTATGGCGGGAGCACAGATACGCAGTATTTT. It encodes CASSLDYGGSTDTQYF. The chain recombines TRBV27 with TRBJ2-3, with a possible D match to TRBD2 (5 bases). Germline-derived CDR1 and CDR2 are MNHEY and SMNVEV (reference sequence). The CDR3 totals 16 residues. V lost 2 bases and J 0 bases, leaving 12 bases between the germline ends.

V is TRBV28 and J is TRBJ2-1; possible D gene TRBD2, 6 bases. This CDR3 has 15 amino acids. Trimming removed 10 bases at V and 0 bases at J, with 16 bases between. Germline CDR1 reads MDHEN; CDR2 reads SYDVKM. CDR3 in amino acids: CATVGDLSSYNEQFF. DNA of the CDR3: TGTGCCACGGTTGGGGACTTGAGCTCCTACAATGAGCAGTTCTTC.

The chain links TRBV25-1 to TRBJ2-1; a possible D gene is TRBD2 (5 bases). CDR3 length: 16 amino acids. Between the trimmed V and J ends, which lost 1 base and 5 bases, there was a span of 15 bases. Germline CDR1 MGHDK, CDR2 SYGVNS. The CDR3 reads CASSESFREADNEQFF. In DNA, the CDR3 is TGTGCCAGCAGTGAATCATTTAGGGAAGCGGACAATGAGCAGTTCTTC.

CDR3 sequence (DNA): TGTGCCAGCAGCTTGGCGGGGGCCCCCTACGAGCAGTACTTC. It translates to CASSLAGAPYEQYF. The chain recombines TRBV5-6 with TRBJ2-7; the D gene could be TRBD1 or TRBD2 (6 bases each). V gave up 0 bases and J gave up 2 bases, with 9 bases separating them. The germline gives CDR1 SGHDT, CDR2 YYEEEE. This CDR3 region has 14 residues.

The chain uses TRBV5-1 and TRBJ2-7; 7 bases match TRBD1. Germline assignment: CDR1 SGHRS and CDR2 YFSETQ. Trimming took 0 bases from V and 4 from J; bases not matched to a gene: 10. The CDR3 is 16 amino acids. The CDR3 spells CASSLDYSGTDYEQYF. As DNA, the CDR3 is TGCGCCAGCAGCTTGGACTATTCCGGGACAGATTACGAGCAGTACTTC.

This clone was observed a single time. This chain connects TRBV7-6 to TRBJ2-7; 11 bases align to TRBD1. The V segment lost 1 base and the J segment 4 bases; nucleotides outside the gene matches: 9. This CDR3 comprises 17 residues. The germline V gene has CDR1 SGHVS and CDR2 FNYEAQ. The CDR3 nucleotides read TGTGCCAGCAGCTTAGTTGCGGCAGGACAGGGGGCTTACGAGCAGTACTTC. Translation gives CASSLVAAGQGAYEQYF.

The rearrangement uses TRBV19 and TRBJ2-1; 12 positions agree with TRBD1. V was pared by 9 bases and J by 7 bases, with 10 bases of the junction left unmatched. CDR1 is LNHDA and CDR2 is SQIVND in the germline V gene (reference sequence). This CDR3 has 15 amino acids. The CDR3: CASNHGTGGGNEQFF. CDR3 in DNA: TGTGCCAGCAACCACGGGACAGGGGGCGGAAATGAGCAGTTCTTC.

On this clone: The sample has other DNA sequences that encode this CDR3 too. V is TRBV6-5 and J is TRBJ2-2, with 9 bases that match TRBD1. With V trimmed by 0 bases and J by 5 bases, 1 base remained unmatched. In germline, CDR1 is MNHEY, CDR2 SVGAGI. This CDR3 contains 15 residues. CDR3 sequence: CASSYSGQGTGELFF. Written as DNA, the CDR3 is TGTGCCAGCAGTTACTCGGGACAGGGAACCGGGGAGCTGTTTTTT.

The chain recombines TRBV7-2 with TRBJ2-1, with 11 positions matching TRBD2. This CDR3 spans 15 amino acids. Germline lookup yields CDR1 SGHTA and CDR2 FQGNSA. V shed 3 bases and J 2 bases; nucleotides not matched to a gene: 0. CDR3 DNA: TGTGCCAGCAGCTTGACTAGCGGGGCCTACAATGAGCAGTTCTTC. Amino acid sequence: CASSLTSGAYNEQFF.

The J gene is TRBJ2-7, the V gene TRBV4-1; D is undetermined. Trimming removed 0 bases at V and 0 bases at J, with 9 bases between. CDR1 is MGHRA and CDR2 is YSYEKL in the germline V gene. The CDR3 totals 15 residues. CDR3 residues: CASSQEGPSSYEQYF. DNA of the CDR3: TGCGCCAGCAGCCAAGAGGGCCCTAGCTCCTACGAGCAGTACTTC.

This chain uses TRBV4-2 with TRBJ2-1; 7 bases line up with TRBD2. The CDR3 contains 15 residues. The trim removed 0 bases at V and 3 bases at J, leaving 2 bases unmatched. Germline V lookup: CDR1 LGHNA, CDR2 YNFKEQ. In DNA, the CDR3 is TGTGCCAGCAGCCAAGATGGGACTAACTACAATGAGCAGTTCTTC. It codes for CASSQDGTNYNEQFF.

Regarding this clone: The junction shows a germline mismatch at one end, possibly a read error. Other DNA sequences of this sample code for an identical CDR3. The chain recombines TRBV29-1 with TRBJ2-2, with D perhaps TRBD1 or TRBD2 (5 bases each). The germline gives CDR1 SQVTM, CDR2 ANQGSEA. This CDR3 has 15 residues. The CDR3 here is CSVEIGDQSTGELFF. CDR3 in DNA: TGTAGCGTTGAGATAGGGGACCAGTCCACCGGGGAGCTGTTTTTT.